These 13 T cell receptor beta chains originate from one sample sequenced in a study of T cell repertoires in cytomegalovirus infection. In TCRdb, the reads were re-called with MiXCR into one record per CDR3 protein. The table lists approximately 310,000 distinct CDR3 sequences, 20% to 25% of them singletons. The antigens of these receptors remain unknown. The sequencing here drew on cultured PBMCs, taken from culture after CMV antigen stimulation. The receptors stem from a human donor in good health (CMV status not recorded). Some clones in this sample may be carry-over from other donors' samples.

There are a few counts of this clonotype. The CDR3 DNA reads TGTGCCAGCTCACCGATTCACCTTGGACAGGGACGTTACACCTTC. The encoded protein is CASSPIHLGQGRYTF. V and J are TRBV18 and TRBJ1-2; 8 bases are shared with TRBD1. This CDR3 comprises 15 residues. Germline values: CDR1 KGHSH, CDR2 LQKENI. V dropped 3 bases and J dropped 11; count of bases not matched to a gene: 14.

The V call is TRBV12-3 or TRBV12-4, the J call TRBJ2-5, with a possible D match to TRBD2 (6 bases). V lost 2 bases and J lost 5, with 15 bases in between. The length of the CDR3 is 15 residues. CDR3 region: CASSLRTTRGETQYF. The CDR3, as DNA: TGTGCCAGCAGTTTACGAACTACCCGGGGGGAGACCCAGTACTTC.

CDR3 residues: CASSSLVGSSYNSPLHF. The DNA of the CDR3 is TGTGCCAGCAGCTCTTTGGTGGGGAGCTCCTATAATTCACCCCTCCACTTT. The gene calls are TRBV7-9 and TRBJ1-6; D is ambiguous. CDR3 length equals 17 residues. The V gene lost 4 bases and the J gene lost 0 bases, with 13 bases spanning the gap. Germline CDR1 is SEHNR and CDR2 is FQNEAQ (reference sequence). Looking up the rest from reference TRBV7-9 and TRBJ1-6 gives the full variable domain: DTGVSQNPRHKITKRGQNVTFRCDPISEHNRLYWYRQTLGQGPEFLTYFQNEAQLEKSRLLSDRFSAERPKGSFSTLEIQRTEQGDSAMYLCASSSLVGSSYNSPLHFGNGTRLTVT.

The gene calls are TRBV20-1 and TRBJ2-5; tentatively, D is TRBD2 (6 bases). This CDR3 spans 12 amino acids. In germline, CDR1 is DFQATT, CDR2 SNEGSKA (reference sequence). The V end lost 4 bases, the J end lost 3 bases, and 9 bases lay between the germline ends. CDR3 region: CSATGGEETQYF. The CDR3 DNA sequence: TGCAGTGCTACCGGGGGAGAAGAGACCCAGTACTTC.

This clonotype was counted between two and nine times. The chain links TRBV15 to TRBJ2-7; the match to TRBD2 covers 7 bases. In germline, CDR1 is LNHNV, CDR2 YYDKDF (reference sequence). The CDR3 is 15 amino acids. Trimming cost V 0 bases and J 6 bases; bases outside gene matches: 8. The CDR3 DNA sequence: TGTGCCACCAGCAGAGATCTCGGACTAGGGAGCGAGCAGTACGTC. Translated: CATSRDLGLGSEQYV.

V usage is TRBV5-6 and J usage is TRBJ2-2; 8 nucleotides agree with TRBD1. Germline V gives CDR1 SGHDT, CDR2 YYEEEE. V was pared by 4 bases and J by 5 bases, with 7 bases of the junction left unmatched. This CDR3 spans 15 amino acids. DNA for the CDR3: TGTGCCAGCAGCCACCGACAGGGGTGGACCGGGGAGCTGTTTTTT. Amino acid sequence: CASSHRQGWTGELFF.

Only a few counts were recorded for this clonotype. The V gene is TRBV5-4, the J gene TRBJ1-2; 8 positions match TRBD1. CDR1 is SGHNT and CDR2 is YYREEE in the germline V gene (reference sequence). This CDR3 is built from 15 residues. V was pared by 5 bases and J by 6 bases, with 12 bases of the junction left unmatched. CDR3 region: CASRAGQGLLNGYTF. CDR3 sequence (DNA): TGTGCCAGCAGGGCCGGACAGGGTCTCCTTAATGGCTACACCTTC.

The chain links TRBV6-6 to TRBJ1-2; D gene uncertain. There are 13 residues in the CDR3. Trimming pared 2 bases from V and 10 bases from J, leaving 14 bases between. The germline V gene encodes CDR1 MNHNY and CDR2 SVGAGI (reference sequence). CDR3 sequence (DNA): TGTGCCAGCAGTTACGCCGTGGGTAGCGACTACACCTTC. It yields the protein CASSYAVGSDYTF.

This chain uses TRBV19 with TRBJ2-2; 8 bases match TRBD1. J lost 1 base, V lost 5 bases, and 6 bases had no gene match. The CDR3 sequence is 16 residues long. CDR1 is LNHDA, CDR2 SQIVND, per germline (reference sequence). The CDR3 DNA reads as TGTGCCAGTAGTCCGACCGGGACAGGGAACACCGGGGAGCTGTTTTTT. It is translated as CASSPTGTGNTGELFF.

Only a few counts were recorded for this clonotype. The chain recombines TRBV11-3 with TRBJ2-1; 7 nucleotides align to TRBD1. The germline V gene encodes CDR1 SGHNT and CDR2 YENEEA. V trimming: 1 base; J trimming: 1 base; junction bases outside the gene matches: 10. CDR3 length: 18 residues. CDR3 region: CASSLVRGLTQSYNEQFF. The CDR3, as DNA: TGTGCCAGCAGCTTAGTGAGGGGGCTGACACAATCCTACAATGAGCAGTTCTTC. Combining the CDR3 with reference TRBV11-3 and TRBJ2-1 gives the whole variable domain EAGVVQSPRYKIIEKKQPVAFWCNPISGHNTLYWYLQNLGQGPELLIRYENEEAVDDSQLPKDRFSAERLKGVDSTLKIQPAELGDSAVYLCASSLVRGLTQSYNEQFFGPGTRLTVL.

In this sample, this clonotype turned up many times. This sequence joins TRBV7-6 and TRBJ2-1; no clear D. With 5 bases removed from V and 3 bases from J, the gap between germline ends came to 14 bases. This CDR3 is 15 amino acids long. From germline, CDR1 is SGHVS and CDR2 FNYEAQ. The CDR3 nucleotides read TGTGCCAGCAGCGCCTTATACACCCTCTACAATGAGCAGTTCTTC. This codes for CASSALYTLYNEQFF.

This chain connects TRBV10-3 to TRBJ1-1; 8 nucleotides line up with TRBD1. V shed 6 bases and J 3 bases; nucleotides not matched to a gene: 6. The germline CDR1 and CDR2 sequences are ENHRY and SYGVKD. The CDR3 length is 14 residues. CDR3 residues: CAIRADRGYTEAFF. The CDR3 DNA sequence: TGTGCCATCAGAGCCGACAGGGGATACACTGAAGCTTTCTTT.

This clonotype has only a few counts. The V call is TRBV6-1, the J call TRBJ2-3, with 11 bases aligning to TRBD2. Germline CDR1 is MNHNS and CDR2 is SASEGT. With 6 bases clipped from V and 7 bases from J, the junction kept 15 bases outside the gene matches. This CDR3 has 17 residues. The CDR3 DNA reads as TGTGCCAGCAGCCTAAACCCCACTAGCGGGAGTAGGAATACGCAGTATTTT. Its protein product is CASSLNPTSGSRNTQYF.